A single sample is the source of the 26 T cell receptor beta chains below, sequenced in a study of naive and memory T cell subsets. General observations from the study: A few larger clonotypes appeared in naive repertoires, especially CD8, possibly memory cells re-expressing CD45RA.

Antigens of these TCRs are unknown. Both TRBC1 and TRBC2 were covered by a beta constant-region primer of two equimolar oligonucleotides. Ligated cDNA was amplified by four rounds of PCR with nested alpha and beta constant-region primers and SP2. TCRdb reprocessed the UMI-ligation and nested PCR reads via MiXCR and lists one record per CDR3 protein. Of around 93,000 distinct CDR3 sequences in the sample, 11% were seen once. Sample: naive CD4+ T cells from blood. Source of these receptors: a human donor in good health.

This clonotype was observed a handful of times. This chain uses TRBV24-1 with TRBJ2-7; D remains ambiguous. The germline V and J ends were trimmed by 3 bases and 5 bases, with 13 bases remaining between them. The CDR3 length is 14 residues. CDR1 is KGHDR and CDR2 is SFDVKD in the germline V gene. The chain's CDR3 is CATSDDGAANEQYF. Here the CDR3 DNA reads TGTGCCACCAGTGATGACGGTGCAGCTAACGAGCAGTACTTC.

This clonotype was seen a few times. The chain combines TRBV6-2 or TRBV6-3 with TRBJ2-1; possible D gene TRBD2, 5 bases. The CDR3 runs 14 residues. Trimming took off 5 bases at V and 10 bases at J, with 18 bases between the two ends. Germline V CDR1 and CDR2: MNHEY, SVGEGT. The CDR3 here is CASSLYQGWEEQFF. For the CDR3, the DNA is TGTGCCAGCAGTCTGTATCAAGGGTGGGAGGAGCAGTTCTTC.

The chain has TRBV3-1 and TRBJ1-1; no firm D call. The CDR3 is 14 residues long. The V gene's germline CDR1 is LGHDT and CDR2 YNNKEL (reference sequence). V lost 1 base to trimming and J lost 1 base, with 7 bases between them. CDR3 residues: CASSQGLPNTEAFF. Here the CDR3 DNA reads TGTGCCAGCAGCCAAGGTCTGCCGAACACTGAAGCTTTCTTT.

This clonotype was seen only a few times. The rearrangement links TRBV7-2 to TRBJ2-3; no clear D gene. This CDR3 has 16 residues. The V gene lost 1 base and the J gene lost 0 bases, with 11 bases spanning the gap. Germline V gene lookup returns CDR1 SGHTA and CDR2 FQGNSA. CDR3 amino acids: CASSLVGILSTDTQYF. CDR3 nucleotides: TGTGCCAGCAGCTTAGTAGGGATCCTTAGCACAGATACGCAGTATTTT.

This chain joins TRBV12-3 or TRBV12-4 and TRBJ2-7; D possibly corresponds to TRBD1 (5 bases). Trimming removed 5 bases from V and 0 bases from J, with 11 bases in between. The CDR3 spans 14 residues. In nucleotides, the CDR3 is TGTGCCAGCAGTGATCAGGGCCTCTCCTACGAGCAGTACTTC. Residues: CASSDQGLSYEQYF.

V usage is TRBV28 and J usage is TRBJ2-6, with unresolved D. The CDR3 spans 14 residues. Germline lookup yields CDR1 MDHEN and CDR2 SYDVKM. V dropped 6 bases and J dropped 0 bases, with 6 bases sitting between them. This CDR3 reads CASRRSSGANVLTF. CDR3 in DNA: TGTGCCAGCAGAAGAAGCTCTGGGGCCAACGTCCTGACTTTC.

The J gene is TRBJ2-3, the V gene TRBV3-1, with 8 bases lining up with TRBD2. The CDR3 runs 13 residues. J lost 13 bases, V lost 6 bases, and 12 bases had no gene match. CDR1 is LGHDT and CDR2 is YNNKEL in the germline V gene (reference sequence). In DNA form, the CDR3 reads TGTGCCAGCAGTCCTCAGGGACTAGTTCCGGAGTATTTT. Translation: CASSPQGLVPEYF.

CDR3 DNA: TGCAGCGTTGCAAGGGCCCCATACACAGATACGCAGTATTTT. This encodes CSVARAPYTDTQYF. The rearrangement joins TRBV29-1 to TRBJ2-3; the D is unclear. The V end was cut by 4 bases, the J end by 2 bases, with 13 bases between. CDR1 and CDR2 from the germline V gene are SQVTM and ANQGSEA. This CDR3 is 14 amino acids long.

In this sample, this clonotype turned up many times. The rearrangement joins TRBV29-1 to TRBJ2-7, with 7 nucleotides matching TRBD1. The length of the CDR3 is 13 residues. Per germline, CDR1 SQVTM and CDR2 ANQGSEA. V dropped 7 bases and J dropped 2; count of bases not matched to a gene: 8. Written as DNA, the CDR3 is TGCAGCGCAACACAGGGGTCCCCCTACGAGCAGTACTTC. Protein sequence: CSATQGSPYEQYF.

V gene TRBV30 combines with J gene TRBJ1-2, with D uncertain. The V end lost 3 bases, the J end lost 8 bases, and 13 bases lay between the germline ends. Per germline, CDR1 GTSNPN and CDR2 SVGIG (reference sequence). This CDR3 comprises 12 residues. The CDR3: CAWRFGDFGYTF. CDR3 in DNA: TGTGCCTGGAGGTTCGGGGATTTCGGCTACACCTTC.

V is TRBV7-2 and J is TRBJ2-5, with no clear D. The ends were cut back, 1 base at V and 6 bases at J, with 12 bases in the middle. The length of the CDR3 is 14 residues. Germline V lookup: CDR1 SGHTA, CDR2 FQGNSA. CDR3 nucleotide sequence: TGTACCAGCAGCTTAGGGGCCAAGACCCAGACCCAGTACTTC. This encodes CTSSLGAKTQTQYF.

This clonotype appeared a few times. V and J are TRBV18 and TRBJ1-1, with 9 bases fitting TRBD1. CDR1 KGHSH and CDR2 LQKENI come from the germline V gene. There are 16 residues in the CDR3. After removal of 2 bases from V and 0 bases from J, the junction contained 4 bases not matched to a gene. CDR3 residues: CASSPRTGEMNTEAFF. CDR3 nucleotide sequence: TGTGCCAGCTCACCAAGGACAGGGGAAATGAACACTGAAGCTTTCTTT.

CDR3 sequence (DNA): TGTGCCAGCTCACCACCGGCAGGGGGTGGCTACACCTTC. Its translation: CASSPPAGGGYTF. The J gene is TRBJ1-2, the V gene TRBV18, with TRBD1 matching 7 bases. The J segment lost 7 bases and the V segment lost 0 bases, leaving 2 bases of the junction unmatched. CDR1 KGHSH and CDR2 LQKENI come from the germline V gene. This CDR3 has 13 amino acids.

This clonotype was seen ten or more times. The rearrangement joins TRBV2 to TRBJ1-5; 9 bases are a match to TRBD1. The J segment lost 6 bases and the V segment lost 0 bases, leaving 6 bases of the junction unmatched. Germline CDR1 reads SNHLY; CDR2 reads FYNNEI. The CDR3 is 16 amino acids. The CDR3 DNA follows: TGTGCCAGCAGTGAAGCAGGACAGGGGTTCGTTCAGCCCCAGCATTTT. Its translation: CASSEAGQGFVQPQHF.

This sequence joins TRBV5-6 and TRBJ1-2; D gene ambiguous. CDR3 length: 13 amino acids. Trimming removed 1 base at V and 2 bases at J, with 6 bases between. Germline loops: CDR1 SGHDT, CDR2 YYEEEE. The CDR3 nucleotides read TGTGCCAGCAGCTTGTCCAGAAACTATGGCTACACCTTC. It translates to CASSLSRNYGYTF. Based on the CDR3 plus reference TRBV5-6 and TRBJ1-2, the full variable domain is DAGVTQSPTHLIKTRGQQVTLRCSPKSGHDTVSWYQQALGQGPQFIFQYYEEEERQRGNFPDRFSGHQFPNYSSELNVNALLLGDSALYLCASSLSRNYGYTFGSGTRLTVV.

This clonotype came up many times. The V call is TRBV24-1, the J call TRBJ2-2; unclear D gene. V was clipped by 4 bases and J by 4 bases, with 18 bases between them. The CDR3 has 17 amino acids. Germline V gene lookup returns CDR1 KGHDR and CDR2 SFDVKD. The CDR3 loop reads CATSDPPPGRSTGELFF. The CDR3 DNA follows: TGTGCCACCAGTGACCCCCCCCCTGGGCGATCCACCGGGGAGCTGTTTTTT.

This chain links TRBV29-1 with TRBJ2-3; 10 bases are a match to TRBD2. Germline V lookup: CDR1 SQVTM, CDR2 ANQGSEA. V was pared by 4 bases and J by 4 bases, with 14 bases of the junction left unmatched. The CDR3 consists of 17 residues. CDR3 in DNA: TGCAGCGTTGGAGCGGGAGGGCCCTCCAGCGCCCCAGATACGCAGTATTTT. As protein: CSVGAGGPSSAPDTQYF.

Many counts were recorded for this clonotype. This sequence joins TRBV10-3 and TRBJ2-7; the D call may be TRBD1 or TRBD2 (5 bases each). The CDR3 is 13 amino acids. The germline V gene has CDR1 ENHRY and CDR2 SYGVKD. V dropped 6 bases and J dropped 7 bases, with 16 bases sitting between them. This chain's CDR3 is CAIRGLSRGEQYF. The CDR3, as DNA: TGTGCCATCAGAGGACTTTCTAGGGGAGAGCAGTACTTC.

The rearrangement links TRBV27 to TRBJ2-1; 10 bases are shared with TRBD2. The V and J ends lost 5 bases and 0 bases, in that order; junction bases with no gene match: 7. This CDR3 spans 17 amino acids. The germline gives CDR1 MNHEY, CDR2 SMNVEV (reference sequence). CDR3 DNA: TGTGCCAGCAGTATACGACTAGCGGGCTCCTCCTACAATGAGCAGTTCTTC. Protein sequence: CASSIRLAGSSYNEQFF.

This sequence joins TRBV12-3 or TRBV12-4 and TRBJ1-5; D is possibly TRBD1 (6 bases). Trimming cost V 3 bases and J 10 bases, with 22 bases left between them. This CDR3 comprises 16 residues. CDR3 bases: TGTGCCAGCAGTTTCTCGACAGGTTCCCCCTCTAAACCCCAGCATTTT. Translating it yields CASSFSTGSPSKPQHF.

This chain uses TRBV12-3 or TRBV12-4 with TRBJ2-2, with unresolved D. This CDR3 contains 17 residues. Trimming stripped 1 base from V and 1 base from J, with 13 bases between. CDR3: CASSLVRPLGNTGELFF. The CDR3 nucleotides read TGTGCCAGCAGTTTAGTTCGGCCCCTTGGGAACACCGGGGAGCTGTTTTTT.

This rearrangement joins TRBV29-1 to TRBJ1-1; unclear D gene. The CDR3 has 13 residues. The V end lost 6 bases, the J end lost 6 bases, and 17 bases lay between the germline ends. Germline-derived CDR1 and CDR2 are SQVTM and ANQGSEA. The CDR3 coding sequence is TGCAGCGTGGCCAAAGTTGGGTCTGCTGAAGCTTTCTTT. Amino acids: CSVAKVGSAEAFF.

The sample holds a few counts of this clonotype. This rearrangement joins TRBV5-5 to TRBJ2-7; D perhaps matches TRBD1 (5 bases). Trimming took off 0 bases at V and 2 bases at J, with 21 bases between the two ends. CDR3 size: 18 residues. Germline V gene lookup returns CDR1 SGHKS and CDR2 YYEKEE (reference sequence). This CDR3 reads CASSLEGSLGNIPYEQYF. CDR3 DNA sequence: TGTGCCAGCAGCTTGGAGGGGTCTTTAGGGAACATTCCCTACGAGCAGTACTTC.

This clonotype was observed a handful of times. V gene TRBV6-2 or TRBV6-3 combines with J gene TRBJ1-6; D not certain. Trimming took off 0 bases at V and 7 bases at J, with 10 bases between the two ends. The CDR3 runs to 15 residues. In germline, CDR1 is MNHEY, CDR2 SVGEGT. The CDR3 DNA sequence: TGTGCCAGCAGTTACTCGCAAGGCGGGAATTCACCCCTCCACTTT. Residues: CASSYSQGGNSPLHF.

This chain uses TRBV11-3 with TRBJ1-2; 10 bases agree with TRBD1. The germline gives CDR1 SGHNT, CDR2 YENEEA. Losses at the gene ends were 5 bases for V and 5 bases for J; bases not matched to a gene: 5. The CDR3 runs 14 residues. The CDR3 reads CASSPRTGGYGYTF. The DNA of the CDR3 is TGTGCCAGCAGCCCGCGGACAGGGGGATATGGCTACACCTTC. The whole variable domain, remainder taken from reference TRBV11-3 and TRBJ1-2, is EAGVVQSPRYKIIEKKQPVAFWCNPISGHNTLYWYLQNLGQGPELLIRYENEEAVDDSQLPKDRFSAERLKGVDSTLKIQPAELGDSAVYLCASSPRTGGYGYTFGSGTRLTVV.

A few counts support this clonotype. The chain combines TRBV6-1 with TRBJ1-1, with D perhaps matching TRBD1 (6 bases). Germline loops: CDR1 MNHNS, CDR2 SASEGT. V lost 5 bases and J lost 1, with 14 bases in between. The CDR3 totals 15 residues. The CDR3 protein is CASSPLDRRNTEAFF. The DNA for the CDR3 is TGTGCCAGCAGTCCATTGGACAGAAGGAACACTGAAGCTTTCTTT.